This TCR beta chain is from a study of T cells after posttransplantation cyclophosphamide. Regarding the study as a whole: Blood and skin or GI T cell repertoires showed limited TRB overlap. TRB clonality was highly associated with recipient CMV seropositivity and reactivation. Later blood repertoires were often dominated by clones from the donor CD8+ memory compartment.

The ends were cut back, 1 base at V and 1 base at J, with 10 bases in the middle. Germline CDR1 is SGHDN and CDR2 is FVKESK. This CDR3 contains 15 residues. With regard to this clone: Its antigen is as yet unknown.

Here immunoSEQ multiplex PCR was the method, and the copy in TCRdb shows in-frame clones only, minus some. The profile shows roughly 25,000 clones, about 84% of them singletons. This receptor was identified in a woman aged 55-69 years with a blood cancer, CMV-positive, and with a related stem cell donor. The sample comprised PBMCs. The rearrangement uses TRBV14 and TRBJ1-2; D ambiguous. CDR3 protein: CASSQGWSSNYGYTF. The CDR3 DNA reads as TGTGCCAGCAGCCAAGGTTGGAGTAGTAACTATGGCTACACCTTC. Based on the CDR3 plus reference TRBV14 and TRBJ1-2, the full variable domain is EAGVTQFPSHSVIEKGQTVTLRCDPISGHDNLYWYRRVMGKEIKFLLHFVKESKQDESGMPNNRFLAERTGGTYSTLKVQPAELEDSGVYFCASSQGWSSNYGYTFGSGTRLTVV.